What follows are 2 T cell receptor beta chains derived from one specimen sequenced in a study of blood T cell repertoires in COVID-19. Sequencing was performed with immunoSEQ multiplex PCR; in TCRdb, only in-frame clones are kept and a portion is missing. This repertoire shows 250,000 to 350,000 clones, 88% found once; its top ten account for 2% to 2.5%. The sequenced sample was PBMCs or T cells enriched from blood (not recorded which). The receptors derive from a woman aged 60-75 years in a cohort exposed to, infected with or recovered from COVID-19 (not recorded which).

The CDR3 nucleotides are TGTGCCAGCAGCTTATGGGCAGGGGGCCACAATGAGCAGTTCTTC. Translated, it gives CASSLWAGGHNEQFF. V is TRBV7-8 and J is TRBJ2-1, with 8 bases aligning to TRBD1. The V and J ends lost 2 bases and 5 bases, in that order; junction bases with no gene match: 5. Germline-derived CDR1 and CDR2 are SGHVS and FQNEAQ. The CDR3 runs 15 residues. Using reference TRBV7-8 and TRBJ2-1 for the parts outside the CDR3, the full variable domain is GAGVSQSPRYKVAKRGQDVALRCDPISGHVSLFWYQQALGQGPEFLTYFQNEAQLDKSGLPSDRFFAERPEGSVSTLKIQRTQQEDSAVYLCASSLWAGGHNEQFFGPGTRLTVL.

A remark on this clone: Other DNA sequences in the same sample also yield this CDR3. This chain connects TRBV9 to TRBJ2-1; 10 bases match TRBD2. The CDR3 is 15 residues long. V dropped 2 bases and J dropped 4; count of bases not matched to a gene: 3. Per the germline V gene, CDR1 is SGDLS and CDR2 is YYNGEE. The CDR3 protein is CASSVGLAAYNEQFF. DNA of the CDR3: TGTGCCAGCAGCGTTGGACTAGCGGCGTACAATGAGCAGTTCTTC.